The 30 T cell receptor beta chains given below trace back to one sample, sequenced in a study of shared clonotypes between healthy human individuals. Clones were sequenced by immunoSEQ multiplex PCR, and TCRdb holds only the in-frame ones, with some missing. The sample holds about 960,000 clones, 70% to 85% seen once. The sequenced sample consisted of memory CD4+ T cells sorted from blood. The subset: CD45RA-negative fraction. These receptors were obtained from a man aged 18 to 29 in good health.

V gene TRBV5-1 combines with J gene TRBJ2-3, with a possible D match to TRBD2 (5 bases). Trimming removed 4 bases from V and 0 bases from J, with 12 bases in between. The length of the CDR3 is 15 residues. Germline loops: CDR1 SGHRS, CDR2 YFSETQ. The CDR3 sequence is CASSLNSGSTDTQYF. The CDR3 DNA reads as TGCGCCAGCAGCCTTAACTCGGGGAGCACAGATACGCAGTATTTT.

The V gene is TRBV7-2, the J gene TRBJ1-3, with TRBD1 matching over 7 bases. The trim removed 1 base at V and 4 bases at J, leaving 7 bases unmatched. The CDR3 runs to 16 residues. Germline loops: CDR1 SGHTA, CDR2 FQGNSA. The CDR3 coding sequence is TGTGCCAGCAGCTTAGGCAGGGGGAATGGAGGAAACACCATATATTTT. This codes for CASSLGRGNGGNTIYF.

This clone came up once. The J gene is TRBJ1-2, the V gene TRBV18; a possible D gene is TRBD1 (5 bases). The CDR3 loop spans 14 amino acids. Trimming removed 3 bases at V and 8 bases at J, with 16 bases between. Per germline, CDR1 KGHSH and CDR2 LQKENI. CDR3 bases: TGTGCCAGCTCACCCTGGACGTCTGAGGGGGGCTACACCTTC. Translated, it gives CASSPWTSEGGYTF.

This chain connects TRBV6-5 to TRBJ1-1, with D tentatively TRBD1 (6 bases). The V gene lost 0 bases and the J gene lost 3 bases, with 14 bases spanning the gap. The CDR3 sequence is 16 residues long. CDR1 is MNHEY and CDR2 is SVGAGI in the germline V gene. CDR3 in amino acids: CASSYSSPGAYTEAFF. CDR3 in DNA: TGTGCCAGCAGTTACTCGAGTCCAGGGGCCTACACTGAAGCTTTCTTT.

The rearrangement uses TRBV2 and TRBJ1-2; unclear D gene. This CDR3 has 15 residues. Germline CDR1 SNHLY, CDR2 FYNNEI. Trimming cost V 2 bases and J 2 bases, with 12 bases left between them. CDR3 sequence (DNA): TGTGCCAGCAGTGAACAGGCATCTTTAAACTATGGCTACACCTTC. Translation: CASSEQASLNYGYTF.

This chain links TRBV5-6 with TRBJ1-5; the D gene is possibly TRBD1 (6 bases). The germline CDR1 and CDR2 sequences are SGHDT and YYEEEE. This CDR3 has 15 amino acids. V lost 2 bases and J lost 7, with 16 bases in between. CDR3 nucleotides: TGTGCCAGCAGCTTTTCTGGGGGCGTGGGGCAGCCCCAGCATTTT. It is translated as CASSFSGGVGQPQHF.

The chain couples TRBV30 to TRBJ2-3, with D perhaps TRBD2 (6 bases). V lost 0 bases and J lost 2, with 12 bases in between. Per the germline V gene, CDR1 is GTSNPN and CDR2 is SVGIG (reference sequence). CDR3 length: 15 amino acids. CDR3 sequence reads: CAWSVSAGTTDTQYF. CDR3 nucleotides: TGTGCCTGGAGTGTATCGGCGGGGACCACAGATACGCAGTATTTT.

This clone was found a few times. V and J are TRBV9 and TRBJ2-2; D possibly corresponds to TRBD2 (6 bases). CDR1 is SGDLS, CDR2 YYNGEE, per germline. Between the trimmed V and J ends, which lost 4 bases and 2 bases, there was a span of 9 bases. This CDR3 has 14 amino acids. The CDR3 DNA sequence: TGTGCCAGCAGCCTTAGCGGCAACACCGGGGAGCTGTTTTTT. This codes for CASSLSGNTGELFF.

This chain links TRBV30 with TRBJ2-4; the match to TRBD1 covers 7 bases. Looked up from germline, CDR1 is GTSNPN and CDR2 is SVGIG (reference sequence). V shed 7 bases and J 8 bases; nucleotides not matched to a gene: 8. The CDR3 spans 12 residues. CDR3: CAFDRDSDIQYF. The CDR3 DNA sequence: TGTGCCTTCGACCGGGACAGCGACATTCAGTACTTC.

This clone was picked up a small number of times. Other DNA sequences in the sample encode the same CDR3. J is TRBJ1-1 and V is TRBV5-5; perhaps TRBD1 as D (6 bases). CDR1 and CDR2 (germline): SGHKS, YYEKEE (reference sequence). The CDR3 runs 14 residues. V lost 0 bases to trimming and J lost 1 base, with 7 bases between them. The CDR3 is CASSLATGNTEAFF. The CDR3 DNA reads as TGTGCCAGCAGCTTGGCGACAGGGAACACTGAAGCTTTCTTT.

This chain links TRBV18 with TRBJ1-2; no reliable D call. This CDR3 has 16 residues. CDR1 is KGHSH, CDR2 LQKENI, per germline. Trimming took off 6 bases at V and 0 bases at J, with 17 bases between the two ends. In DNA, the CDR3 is TGTGCCAGCTCCTCGAAGAAAGACATAGCTAACTATGGCTACACCTTC. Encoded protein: CASSSKKDIANYGYTF.

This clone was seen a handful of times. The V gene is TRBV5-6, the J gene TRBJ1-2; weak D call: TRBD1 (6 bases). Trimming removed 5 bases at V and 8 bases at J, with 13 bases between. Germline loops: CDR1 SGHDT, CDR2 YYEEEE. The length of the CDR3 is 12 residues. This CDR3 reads CASSTGIGGYTF. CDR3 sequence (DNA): TGTGCCAGCAGTACAGGGATAGGAGGCTACACCTTC.

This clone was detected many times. The DNA for the CDR3 is TGTGCCAGCAGTGCGGGACAGTATGGAGAGACCCAGTACTTC. Protein sequence: CASSAGQYGETQYF. The chain links TRBV2 to TRBJ2-5, with TRBD1 identical over 7 bases. V shed 4 bases and J 4 bases; nucleotides not matched to a gene: 6. Germline V gene lookup returns CDR1 SNHLY and CDR2 FYNNEI. The CDR3 spans 14 residues.

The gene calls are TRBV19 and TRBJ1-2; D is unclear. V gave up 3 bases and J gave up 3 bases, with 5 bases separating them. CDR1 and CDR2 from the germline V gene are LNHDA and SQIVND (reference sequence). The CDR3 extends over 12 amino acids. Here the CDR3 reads CASSIPDYGYTF. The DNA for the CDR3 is TGTGCCAGTAGTATCCCCGACTATGGCTACACCTTC.

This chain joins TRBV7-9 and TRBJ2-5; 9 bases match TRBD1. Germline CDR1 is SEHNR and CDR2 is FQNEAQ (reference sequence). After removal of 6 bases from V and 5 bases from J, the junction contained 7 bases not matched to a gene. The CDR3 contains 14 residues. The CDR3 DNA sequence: TGTGCCAGCAGGGCAACAGGGGGCGGTGAGACCCAGTACTTC. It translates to CASRATGGGETQYF.

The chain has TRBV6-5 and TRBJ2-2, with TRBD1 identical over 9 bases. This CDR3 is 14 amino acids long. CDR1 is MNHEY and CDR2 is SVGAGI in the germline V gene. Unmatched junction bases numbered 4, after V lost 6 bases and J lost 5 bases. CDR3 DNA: TGTGCCAGCAGGATCGGACAGGGGACCGGGGAGCTGTTTTTT. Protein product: CASRIGQGTGELFF.

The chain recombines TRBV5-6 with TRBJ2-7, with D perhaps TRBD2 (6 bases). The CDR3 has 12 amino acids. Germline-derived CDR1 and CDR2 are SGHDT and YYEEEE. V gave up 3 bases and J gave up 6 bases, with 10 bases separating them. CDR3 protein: CASSSRRGEQYF. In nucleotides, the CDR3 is TGTGCCAGCAGCTCCCGGAGGGGCGAGCAGTACTTC.

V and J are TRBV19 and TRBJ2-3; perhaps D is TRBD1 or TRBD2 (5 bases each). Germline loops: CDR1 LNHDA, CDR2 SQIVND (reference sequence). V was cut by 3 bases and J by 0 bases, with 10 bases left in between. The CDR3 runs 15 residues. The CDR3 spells CASSMGPSSTDTQYF. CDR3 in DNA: TGTGCCAGTAGTATGGGACCCTCTAGCACAGATACGCAGTATTTT.

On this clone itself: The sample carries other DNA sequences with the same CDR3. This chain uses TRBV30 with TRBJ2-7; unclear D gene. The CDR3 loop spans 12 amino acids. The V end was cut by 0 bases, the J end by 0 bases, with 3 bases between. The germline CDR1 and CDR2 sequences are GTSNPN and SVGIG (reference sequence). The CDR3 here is CAWSVLSYEQYF. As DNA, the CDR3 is TGTGCCTGGAGTGTCCTCTCCTACGAGCAGTACTTC.

CDR3: CASSQQGNTEAFF. The CDR3 DNA reads TGCGCCAGCTCCCAACAGGGAAACACTGAAGCTTTCTTT. The chain combines TRBV10-2 with TRBJ1-1, with D perhaps matching TRBD1 (6 bases). V was cut by 8 bases and J by 2 bases, with 12 bases left in between. CDR3 length equals 13 residues. The germline CDR1 and CDR2 sequences are WSHSY and SAAADI.

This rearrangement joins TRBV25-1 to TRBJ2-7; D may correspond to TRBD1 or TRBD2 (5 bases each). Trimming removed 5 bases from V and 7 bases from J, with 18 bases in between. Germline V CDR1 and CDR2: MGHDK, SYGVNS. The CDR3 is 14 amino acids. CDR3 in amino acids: CASSMSGRTEEQYF. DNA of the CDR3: TGTGCCAGCAGTATGTCGGGACGCACTGAAGAGCAGTACTTC.

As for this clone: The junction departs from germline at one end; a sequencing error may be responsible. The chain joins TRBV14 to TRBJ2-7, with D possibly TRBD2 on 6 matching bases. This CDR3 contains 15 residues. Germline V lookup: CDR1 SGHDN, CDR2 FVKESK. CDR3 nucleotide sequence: TGTGCCAGCAGCCAAGAGCTGACTAGACCTCTACGTTGGCACTTC. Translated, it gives CASSQELTRPLRWHF.

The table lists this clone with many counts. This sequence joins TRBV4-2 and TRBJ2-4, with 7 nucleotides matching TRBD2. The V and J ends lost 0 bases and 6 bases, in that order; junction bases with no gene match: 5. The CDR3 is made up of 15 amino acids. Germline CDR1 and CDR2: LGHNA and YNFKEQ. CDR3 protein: CASSQDSASGNIQYF. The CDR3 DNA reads TGTGCCAGCAGCCAAGATTCGGCTAGCGGAAACATTCAGTACTTC.

This CDR3 is CASSLERRRNEQFF. The CDR3 region has the DNA TGTGCCAGCAGTTTAGAGAGACGACGGAATGAGCAGTTCTTC. The chain joins TRBV27 to TRBJ2-1; D remains ambiguous. The CDR3 contains 14 residues. Trimming stripped 2 bases from V and 7 bases from J, with 12 bases between. Germline V gene lookup returns CDR1 MNHEY and CDR2 SMNVEV (reference sequence).

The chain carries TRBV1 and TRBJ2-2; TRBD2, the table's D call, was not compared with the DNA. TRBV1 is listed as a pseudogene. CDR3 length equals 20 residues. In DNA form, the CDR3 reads TGCACCAGCAGCCAAGATGCCCGGACTAGCGGGAGACGGGGCACCGGGGAGCTGTTTTTT. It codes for CTSSQDARTSGRRGTGELFF.

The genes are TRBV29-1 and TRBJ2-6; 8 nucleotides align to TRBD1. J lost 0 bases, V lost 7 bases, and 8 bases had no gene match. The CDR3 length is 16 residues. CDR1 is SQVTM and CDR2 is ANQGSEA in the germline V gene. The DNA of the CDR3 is TGCAGCGCCTCGGACAGGGCCAGCTCTGGGGCCAACGTCCTGACTTTC. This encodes CSASDRASSGANVLTF.

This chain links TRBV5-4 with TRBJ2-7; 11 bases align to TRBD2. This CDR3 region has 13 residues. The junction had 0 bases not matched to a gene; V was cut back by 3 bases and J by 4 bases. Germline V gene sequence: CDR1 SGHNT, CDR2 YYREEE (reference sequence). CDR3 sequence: CASSWTSGYEQYF. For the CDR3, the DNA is TGTGCCAGCAGCTGGACTAGCGGGTACGAGCAGTACTTC.

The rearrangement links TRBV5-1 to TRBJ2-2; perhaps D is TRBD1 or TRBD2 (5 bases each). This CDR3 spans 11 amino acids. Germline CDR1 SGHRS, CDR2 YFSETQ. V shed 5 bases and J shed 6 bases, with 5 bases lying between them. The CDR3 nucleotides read TGCGCCAGCAGGGGGGCCGGGGAGCTGTTTTTT. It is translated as CASRGAGELFF.

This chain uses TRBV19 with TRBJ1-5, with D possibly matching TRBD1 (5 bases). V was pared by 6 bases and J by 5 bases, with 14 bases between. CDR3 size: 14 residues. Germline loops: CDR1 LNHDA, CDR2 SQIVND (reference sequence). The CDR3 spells CASRGPGPHQPQHF. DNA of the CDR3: TGTGCCAGTAGGGGGCCAGGACCCCATCAGCCCCAGCATTTT.

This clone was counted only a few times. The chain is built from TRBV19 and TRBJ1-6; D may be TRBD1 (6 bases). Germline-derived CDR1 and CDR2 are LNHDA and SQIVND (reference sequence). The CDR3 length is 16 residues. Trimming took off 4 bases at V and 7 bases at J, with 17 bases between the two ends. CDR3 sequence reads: CASSTLSGQGNSPLHF. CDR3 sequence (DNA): TGTGCCAGTAGTACTCTATCCGGGCAGGGGAATTCACCCCTCCACTTT.